Below, one TCR beta chain is given with its context. This clonotype has a count of ten or more. No antigen is known for it. Base qualities were left out, and no much larger clone turns up one base away. This specimen comes from a study of T-cell reconstitution after alpha-beta-depleted transplantation in children (dated by TCRdb to about 2016). Turning to the overall study: The study quantitatively tracked T-cell immune reconstitution after TCRalphabeta/CD19-depleted allogeneic hematopoietic cell transplantation in children using TCR repertoire profiling.

Its CDR3 holds 15 amino acids, cysteine through phenylalanine. Of the read, only the CDR3 DNA is kept; its 45 bases are in frame from base 1. CDR1 DFQATT and CDR2 SNEGSKA were looked up in the germline V gene (reference sequence). Trimming at the junction amounts to 6 bases on V and 0 bases on J, and the germline ends lie 14 bases apart. Libraries were made using PCR. Instrument on record: Illumina HiSeq 2500. Molecular barcoding was employed in the preparation of TCR libraries, with unique molecular identifiers being used to normalize TCRbeta repertoire quantification. TCRdb itself trimmed the public reads at Q25 with fastp, ran MiXCR and retained productive beta chains. Duplicate CDR3 protein sequences are folded into a single record with the most common DNA and genes. This sample is represented by under 450,000 distinct CDR3 sequences; roughly 14% of them were singletons. The leading ten clones occupy roughly 4.5% of the sample.

This material consisted of PBMCs, taken from the stem cell graft. The chain couples TRBV20-1 to TRBJ1-4; the D gene lacks a confident call. The TCR sequence derives from a human donor who donated a stem cell graft to a child with Fanconi anemia. The sequenced DNA: TGCAGTGCCAGAAGACCTCCCCCAACTAATGAAAAACTGTTTTTT. Translated, it reads CSARRPPPTNEKLFF.